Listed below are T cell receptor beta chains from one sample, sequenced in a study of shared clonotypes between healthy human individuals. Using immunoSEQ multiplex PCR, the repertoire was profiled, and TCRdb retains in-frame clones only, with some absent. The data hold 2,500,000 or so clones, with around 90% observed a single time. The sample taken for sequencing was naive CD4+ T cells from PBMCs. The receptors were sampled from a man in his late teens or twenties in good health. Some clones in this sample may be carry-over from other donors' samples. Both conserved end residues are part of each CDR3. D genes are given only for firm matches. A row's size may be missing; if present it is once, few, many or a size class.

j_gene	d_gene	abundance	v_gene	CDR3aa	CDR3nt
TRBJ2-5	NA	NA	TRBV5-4	CASSASGGQETQYF	TGTGCCAGCAGCGCGAGCGGCGGCCAAGAGACCCAGTACTTC
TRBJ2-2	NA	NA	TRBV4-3	CASSQDNRANTGELFF	TGCGCCAGCAGCCAAGACAACAGGGCGAACACCGGGGAGCTGTTTTTT
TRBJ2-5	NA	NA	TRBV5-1	CASSLEGRETQYF	TGCGCCAGCAGCTTGGAGGGGCGCGAGACCCAGTACTTC
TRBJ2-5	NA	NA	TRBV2	CASSFRGGETQYF	TGTGCCAGCAGTTTCAGGGGAGGAGAGACCCAGTACTTC
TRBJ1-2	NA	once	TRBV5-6	CASSLATSANYGYTF	TGTGCCAGCAGCTTGGCCACCTCTGCTAACTATGGCTACACCTTC
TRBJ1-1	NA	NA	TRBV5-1	CASSLGATMNTEAFF	TGCGCCAGCAGCTTGGGGGCGACCATGAACACTGAAGCTTTCTTT
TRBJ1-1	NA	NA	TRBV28	CASRLGYGSTEAFF	TGTGCCAGCCGTTTAGGGTATGGGTCCACTGAAGCTTTCTTT
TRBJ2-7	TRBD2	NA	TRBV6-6	CASSYGRGSDEQYF	TGTGCCAGCAGTTACGGACGCGGGAGCGACGAGCAGTACTTC
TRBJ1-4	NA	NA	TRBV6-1	CATQSWGEKLFF	TGTGCCACACAGAGCTGGGGGGAAAAACTGTTTTTT
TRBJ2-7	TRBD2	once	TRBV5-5	CASSRLQLAGVSYEQYF	TGTGCCAGCAGCCGCTTACAACTAGCGGGGGTCTCCTACGAGCAGTACTTC
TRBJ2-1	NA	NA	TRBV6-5	CASSSPFGRGGNEQFF	TGTGCCAGCAGTTCCCCTTTCGGGAGAGGGGGTAATGAGCAGTTCTTC
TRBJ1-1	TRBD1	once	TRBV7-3	CASSLTGVNTEAFF	TGTGCCAGCAGCCTCACAGGGGTTAACACTGAAGCTTTCTTT
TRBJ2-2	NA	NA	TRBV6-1	CARASNTGELFF	TGTGCTAGGGCCTCGAACACCGGGGAGCTGTTTTTT
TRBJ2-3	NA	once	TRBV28	CASSRTVNTLPDTQYF	TGTGCCAGCAGTCGGACTGTGAACACCTTACCAGATACGCAGTATTTT
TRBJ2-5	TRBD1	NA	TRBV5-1	CASSPDRTEETQYF	TGCGCCAGCAGCCCGGACAGGACCGAAGAGACCCAGTACTTC
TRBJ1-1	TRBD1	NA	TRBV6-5	CASSRDRGATEAFF	TGTGCCAGCAGTCGGGACAGGGGGGCCACTGAAGCTTTCTTT
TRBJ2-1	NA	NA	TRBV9	CASSQRPQGWGNEQFF	TGTGCCAGCAGCCAACGCCCACAGGGATGGGGCAATGAGCAGTTCTTC
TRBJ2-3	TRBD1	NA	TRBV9	CASSSRRTGGDTQYF	TGTGCCAGCAGCTCCCGGAGGACAGGGGGAGATACGCAGTATTTT
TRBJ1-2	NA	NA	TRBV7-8	CASSLASSPNYGYTF	TGTGCCAGCAGCTTAGCGTCATCTCCTAACTATGGCTACACCTTC
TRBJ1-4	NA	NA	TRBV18	CASSRSATNEKLFF	TGTGCCAGCTCAAGGAGTGCAACTAATGAAAAACTGTTTTTT
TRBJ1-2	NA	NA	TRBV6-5	CASSYLRDNSYGYTF	TGTGCCAGCAGTTACTTACGGGATAATTCATATGGCTACACCTTC
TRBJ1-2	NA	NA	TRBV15	CATSRDPARNYGYTF	TGTGCCACCAGCAGAGATCCGGCCAGGAACTATGGCTACACCTTC
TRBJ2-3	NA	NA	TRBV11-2	CASSPPGGSTQYF	TGTGCCAGCAGCCCCCCGGGGGGCTCCACGCAGTATTTT
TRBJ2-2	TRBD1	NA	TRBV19	CASRGQGLGGELFF	TGTGCCAGCCGGGGACAGGGTCTGGGCGGGGAGCTGTTTTTT
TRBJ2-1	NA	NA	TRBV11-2	CASSYGRSYNEQFF	TGTGCCAGCAGCTACGGGCGCTCCTACAATGAGCAGTTCTTC
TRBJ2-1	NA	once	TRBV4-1	CASSQDAFRNNEQFF	TGCGCCAGCAGCCAAGATGCGTTTCGGAACAATGAGCAGTTCTTC
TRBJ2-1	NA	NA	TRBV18	CASSPSGGLTPNEQFF	TGTGCCAGCTCACCGTCCGGCGGGTTGACCCCCAATGAGCAGTTCTTC
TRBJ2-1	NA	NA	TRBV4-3	CASSQGFLRGDNEQFF	TGCGCCAGCAGCCAAGGGTTCTTGAGAGGGGACAATGAGCAGTTCTTC
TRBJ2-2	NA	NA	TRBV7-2	CASSPPKNTGELFF	TGTGCCAGCAGCCCCCCGAAAAACACCGGGGAGCTGTTTTTT
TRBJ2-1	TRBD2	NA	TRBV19	CASSTTSGRSNEQFF	TGTGCCAGTAGTACGACTAGCGGGCGTAGCAATGAGCAGTTCTTC
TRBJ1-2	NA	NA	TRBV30	CAWRPRGGTGYGYTF	TGTGCCTGGAGGCCCCGGGGGGGGACCGGCTATGGCTACACCTTC
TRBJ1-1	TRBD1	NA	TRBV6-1	CASSDPVTGANTEAFF	TGTGCCAGCAGTGACCCCGTGACAGGGGCGAACACTGAAGCTTTCTTT
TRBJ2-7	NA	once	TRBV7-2	CASSLARLNEQYF	TGTGCCAGCAGCCTTGCCCGGCTTAACGAGCAGTACTTC
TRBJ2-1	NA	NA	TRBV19	CASSIRWRQVNNEQFF	TGTGCCAGTAGTATAAGATGGAGACAGGTTAATAATGAGCAGTTCTTC
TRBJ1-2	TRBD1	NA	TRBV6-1	CASSSQGAANYGYTF	TGTGCCAGCAGTTCTCAGGGGGCTGCTAACTATGGCTACACCTTC
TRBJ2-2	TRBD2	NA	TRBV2	CASSEPSGRVTGELFF	TGTGCCAGCAGTGAACCTAGCGGGAGGGTCACCGGGGAGCTGTTTTTT
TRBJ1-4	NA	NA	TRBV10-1	CASSEFSIGGKLFF	TGCGCCAGCAGTGAGTTCTCCATAGGCGGAAAACTGTTTTTT